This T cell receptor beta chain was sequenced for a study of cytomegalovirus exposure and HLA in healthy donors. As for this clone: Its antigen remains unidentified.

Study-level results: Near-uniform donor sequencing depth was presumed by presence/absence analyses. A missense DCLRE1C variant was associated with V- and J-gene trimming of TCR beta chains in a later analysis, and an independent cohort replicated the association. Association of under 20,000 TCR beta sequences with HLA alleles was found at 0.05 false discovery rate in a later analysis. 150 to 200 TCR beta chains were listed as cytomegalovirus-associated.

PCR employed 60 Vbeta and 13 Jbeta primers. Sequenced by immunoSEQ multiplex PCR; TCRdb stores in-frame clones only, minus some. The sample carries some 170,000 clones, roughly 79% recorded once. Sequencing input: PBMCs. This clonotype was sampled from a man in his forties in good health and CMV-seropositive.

For the CDR3, the DNA is TGCGCCAGCAGCTTGATAGGGGATCGGTACAATGAGCAGTTCTTC. Amino acids: CASSLIGDRYNEQFF. The genes are TRBV5-1 and TRBJ2-1; D perhaps matches TRBD1 (5 bases). From germline, CDR1 is SGHRS and CDR2 YFSETQ. The CDR3 extends over 15 amino acids. V was trimmed by 1 base and J by 4 bases, leaving 12 bases between them.